This TCR beta chain was sequenced during a study of identical twins. Study results and limitations: In cord blood, abundant beta clonotypes had fewer insertions; memory showed no trend. Compared with unrelated sharing, twin-shared out-of-frame alpha sequences had more low-probability sequences.

V was trimmed by 4 bases and J by 10 bases, leaving 14 bases between them. There are 13 residues in the CDR3. Germline V gene lookup returns CDR1 KGHDR and CDR2 SFDVKD. This clonotype was observed a few times. Its antigen is still unknown. A single record per CDR3 protein comes from TCRdb applying MiXCR to the 5' RACE reads. Of about 460,000 distinct CDR3 sequences listed, approximately 15% are singletons. The same sample was also studied in work on yellow fever vaccine responses in identical twins.

This clonotype originated in a woman in her late teens or twenties in good health. The specimen sequenced was CD4+ T cells sorted from blood. The J gene is TRBJ2-3, the V gene TRBV24-1; the D gene is possibly TRBD2 (6 bases). The CDR3: CATSESTRSAQYF. CDR3 DNA: TGTGCCACCAGTGAGTCGACTAGGTCGGCGCAGTATTTT.